The clone carrying this T cell receptor (beta chain) has only one observation. Its matching antigen is unknown. From germline, CDR1 is SGHDT and CDR2 YYEEEE. The CDR3 consists of 13 residues. V shed 4 bases and J 3 bases; nucleotides not matched to a gene: 3. These data belong to a study of neoadjuvant nivolumab and ipilimumab in lung cancer. At the level of the study: The combination arm added day-1 ipilimumab 1 mg/kg to nivolumab 3 mg/kg on days 1, 15, 29.

Points from the study as a whole: From pretherapy to surgery, tumor richness and clonality rose with dual therapy. Resected-tumor TCR richness correlated positively with pretherapy blood richness.

Data came from immunoSEQ multiplex PCR; TCRdb stores just in-frame clones and leaves some out. Of fewer than 40,000 clones listed, 89% are singletons. V is TRBV5-6 and J is TRBJ1-2, with 7 bases lining up with TRBD1. The source material was peripheral blood, sampled before neoadjuvant nivolumab, alone or with ipilimumab. This TCR came from an adult with non-small cell lung cancer. The CDR3 loop is CASSRGTDYGYTF. In nucleotides, the CDR3 is TGTGCCAGCAGCCGCGGGACAGACTATGGCTACACCTTC.